These 14 T cell receptor beta chains came from one sample sequenced in a study of blood T cell repertoires in COVID-19. This table comes from immunoSEQ multiplex PCR, and its TCRdb copy is limited to in-frame clones, with some not included. This table has about 7,600 clones, roughly nine tenths appearing once. The material sequenced was peripheral blood. These receptors all come from a man between 65 and 85 years old with active COVID-19.

The rearrangement uses TRBV23-1 and TRBJ1-1; no reliable D call. TRBV23-1 is identified as an open reading frame with a role that is uncertain. Trimming left V 9 bases short and J 3 bases short, with 14 bases between. This CDR3 spans 13 amino acids. For the CDR3, the DNA is TGCGCCAGTCACAGTCTTCAGGACACTGAAGCTTTCTTT. Its translation: CASHSLQDTEAFF.

V and J are TRBV6-2 or TRBV6-3 and TRBJ1-4; tentatively, D is TRBD1 (6 bases). Germline values: CDR1 MNHEY, CDR2 SVGEGT. The CDR3 covers 19 residues. V was cut by 4 bases and J by 8 bases, with 29 bases left in between. The CDR3 DNA follows: TGTGCCAGCAGTTCCCCCCTCCAACAGGGCAGGCCGGAGCGAGAAAAACTGTTTTTT. Translated, it gives CASSSPLQQGRPEREKLFF.

The chain couples TRBV19 to TRBJ2-3; 8 nucleotides line up with TRBD1. Germline values: CDR1 LNHDA, CDR2 SQIVND (reference sequence). This CDR3 has 15 residues. Trimming took 5 bases from V and 2 from J; bases not matched to a gene: 6. Written as DNA, the CDR3 is TGTGCCAGTAGTGACAGGGGTGTCGCCACAGATACGCAGTATTTT. Translating gives CASSDRGVATDTQYF.

This chain links TRBV5-1 with TRBJ2-7, with D possibly matching TRBD1 (6 bases). The CDR3 length is 13 residues. The V and J ends lost 4 bases and 3 bases respectively, with 11 bases between them. Germline loops: CDR1 SGHRS, CDR2 YFSETQ. This chain's CDR3 is CASSPDRNYEQYF. In nucleotides, the CDR3 is TGCGCCAGCAGCCCCGACAGGAACTACGAGCAGTACTTC. Supplemented by reference TRBV5-1 and TRBJ2-7, the full variable domain reads KAGVTQTPRYLIKTRGQQVTLSCSPISGHRSVSWYQQTPGQGLQFLFEYFSETQRNKGNFPGRFSGRQFSNSRSEMNVSTLELGDSALYLCASSPDRNYEQYFGPGTRLTVT.

This sequence joins TRBV5-1 and TRBJ2-3; 8 bases fit TRBD2. Germline V lookup: CDR1 SGHRS, CDR2 YFSETQ. This CDR3 spans 15 amino acids. V shed 5 bases, J shed 0 bases, and the junction held 5 bases outside the gene matches. CDR3 nucleotides: TGCGCCAGCAGGGTTGCTAGCGGGAGCACAGATACGCAGTATTTT. Protein product: CASRVASGSTDTQYF.

The chain joins TRBV6-5 to TRBJ1-1, with TRBD1 identical over 11 bases. V lost 2 bases, J lost 4 bases, and 0 bases stayed unmatched. Germline lookup yields CDR1 MNHEY and CDR2 SVGAGI. This CDR3 has 14 amino acids. CDR3 nucleotides: TGTGCCAGCAGTTACGGGACAGGGGGCACTGAAGCTTTCTTT. Encoded protein: CASSYGTGGTEAFF.

CDR3 amino acids: CASSSLTGWYEQYF. The CDR3 DNA reads as TGTGCCAGCAGCTCGTTAACAGGGTGGTACGAGCAGTACTTC. The rearrangement uses TRBV11-2 and TRBJ2-7, with D possibly matching TRBD1 (6 bases). The germline CDR1 and CDR2 sequences are SGHAT and FQNNGV. CDR3 length: 14 residues. V was pared by 4 bases and J by 4 bases, with 14 bases between.

The chain's CDR3 is CASSYPTGEATEAFF. The CDR3 DNA is TGTGCCAGCAGTTACCCCACAGGGGAGGCCACTGAAGCTTTCTTT. The gene calls are TRBV6-5 and TRBJ1-1, with TRBD1 matching over 7 bases. Germline CDR1 is MNHEY and CDR2 is SVGAGI. The trim removed 2 bases at V and 4 bases at J, leaving 7 bases unmatched. The CDR3 totals 15 residues.

V and J are TRBV4-1 and TRBJ1-6; TRBD1 is a possible D gene (5 bases). V dropped 0 bases and J dropped 0 bases, with 12 bases sitting between them. Germline assignment: CDR1 MGHRA and CDR2 YSYEKL. The CDR3 is made up of 18 amino acids. CDR3 nucleotide sequence: TGCGCCAGCAGCCAAGACGGCCCCAGGGCCTCCTATAATTCACCCCTCCACTTT. As protein: CASSQDGPRASYNSPLHF.

The CDR3 region is CASSEMRANTGELFF. The DNA for the CDR3 is TGTGCCAGCAGTGAGATGCGGGCGAACACCGGGGAGCTGTTTTTT. This sequence joins TRBV6-1 and TRBJ2-2; D possibly corresponds to TRBD2 (5 bases). Germline loops: CDR1 MNHNS, CDR2 SASEGT. Trimming pared 3 bases from V and 0 bases from J, leaving 8 bases between. This CDR3 contains 15 residues.

The V call is TRBV4-2, the J call TRBJ2-3; a weak D match, TRBD2 (5 bases). This CDR3 spans 13 amino acids. The ends were cut back, 4 bases at V and 4 bases at J, with 9 bases in the middle. Germline V gives CDR1 LGHNA, CDR2 YNFKEQ. The CDR3 DNA reads as TGTGCCAGCAGCCCCCCGGAGGCAGATACGCAGTATTTT. Translated, it gives CASSPPEADTQYF.

This clone was recorded only once. The genes are TRBV6-5 and TRBJ2-5, with D perhaps matching TRBD1 (6 bases). The CDR3 extends over 13 amino acids. The ends were cut back, 8 bases at V and 2 bases at J, with 12 bases in the middle. The germline V gene has CDR1 MNHEY and CDR2 SVGAGI. CDR3 in amino acids: CASGGRLQETQYF. As DNA, the CDR3 is TGTGCCAGCGGGGGCAGGTTACAAGAGACCCAGTACTTC.

This chain links TRBV19 with TRBJ2-2, with TRBD1 matching 8 bases. CDR1 and CDR2 from the germline V gene are LNHDA and SQIVND (reference sequence). CDR3 size: 15 residues. V shed 5 bases, J shed 7 bases, and the junction held 9 bases outside the gene matches. CDR3 protein: CASSAQRTGHGELFF. In DNA, the CDR3 is TGTGCCAGTAGTGCGCAGAGGACAGGGCACGGGGAGCTGTTTTTT.

This clone was found a few times. CDR3 residues: CASSLSLAGEQYF. CDR3 coding DNA: TGTGCCAGCAGTTTATCACTAGCTGGCGAGCAGTACTTC. The V call is TRBV27, the J call TRBJ2-7; D perhaps matches TRBD2 (6 bases). There are 13 residues in the CDR3. Germline values: CDR1 MNHEY, CDR2 SMNVEV (reference sequence). V was clipped by 0 bases and J by 6 bases, with 9 bases between them.